The clone carrying this TCR beta chain was observed a single time. Antigen specificity is unknown. The naive CD8 fraction comprised CD45RO-negative cells positively selected for CCR7 and excluded terminally differentiated effector memory CD45RA+ cells. The donor population consisted of healthy HIV-negative adults with no recent acute infections or vaccinations. TCRdb's copy holds only in-frame clones and misses some; the assay was immunoSEQ multiplex PCR. This table has about 2.2 million clones, 85% to 95% appearing once. The data were taken from a study of shared clonotypes between healthy human individuals. Study outcomes and limitations: Sequencing depth was expected to affect clonotype sharing among donors.

The clonotype was recovered from a young man in good health. Some clones in this sample may be carry-over from other donors' samples. Sequenced: naive CD8+ T cells from PBMCs.

The CDR3 nucleotides are TGCAGCGTTAGATTGGGGGACAACTATGGCTACACCTTC. Amino acid sequence: CSVRLGDNYGYTF. The J gene is TRBJ1-2, the V gene TRBV29-1, with D tentatively TRBD1 (5 bases). Trimming left V 5 bases short and J 2 bases short, with 12 bases between. The CDR3 runs 13 residues. CDR1 is SQVTM, CDR2 ANQGSEA, per germline.